Listed below are T cell receptor beta chains from one sample, sequenced in a study of CD8 T cells in Susac syndrome. TCRdb recomputed calls from the immunoSEQ multiplex PCR reads with MiXCR, one row per CDR3 protein. The sample has roughly 200,000 distinct CDR3 sequences; just under 95% are singletons. The source material was CD4+ T cells from PBMCs. Receptor source: a human donor with Susac syndrome. CDR3s include the opening cysteine and the closing phenylalanine or tryptophan. Fields, in order: V gene, CDR3 length, D gene, J gene, clone size, CDR3 protein, CDR3 DNA. D genes are given only for firm matches. Where a row states a size, it is once, few, many or the class of an expanded clone; other rows omit it.

TRBV4-3	15	NA	TRBJ2-1	NA	CASSQDRTRRDEQFF	TGCGCCAGCAGCCAAGATCGGACCCGTAGGGATGAGCAGTTCTTC
TRBV27	14	TRBD1	TRBJ1-5	NA	CASSPQGSNQPQHF	TGTGCCAGCAGTCCACAGGGGAGCAATCAGCCCCAGCATTTT
TRBV10-3	15	NA	TRBJ1-2	NA	CAISDALRGEYGYTF	TGTGCCATCAGTGACGCGCTGAGGGGAGAGTATGGCTACACCTTC
TRBV20-1	14	NA	TRBJ2-5	NA	CSAPLNGREGDQYF	TGCAGCGCCCCCCTTAATGGAAGGGAAGGGGACCAGTACTTC
TRBV7-9	14	NA	TRBJ1-2	NA	CASSLAAVNYGYTF	TGTGCCAGCAGCTTAGCCGCAGTTAACTATGGCTACACCTTC
TRBV20-1	14	NA	TRBJ2-3	NA	CSATRTTNTDTQYF	TGCAGTGCTACTAGGACTACGAACACAGATACGCAGTATTTT
TRBV28	17	TRBD1	TRBJ1-5	NA	CASSLRTGAYSNQPQHF	TGTGCCAGCAGTTTACGGACAGGCGCCTATAGCAATCAGCCCCAGCATTTT
TRBV5-1	14	NA	TRBJ1-2	NA	CASSLGTEGYGYTF	TGCGCCAGCAGCTTGGGCACCGAGGGCTATGGCTACACCTTC
TRBV28	20	TRBD1	TRBJ2-6	NA	CASSSLHRDRLTSGANVLTF	TGTGCCAGCAGTTCGTTACACCGGGACAGGCTTACCTCTGGGGCCAACGTCCTGACTTTC
TRBV7-9	16	NA	TRBJ2-3	NA	CASSFPRGGSTDTQYF	TGTGCCAGCAGCTTTCCCCGCGGAGGTAGCACAGATACGCAGTATTTT
TRBV7-2	16	NA	TRBJ2-1	NA	CASNGGPAEISNEQFF	TGTGCCAGCAACGGAGGTCCTGCCGAAATTTCCAATGAGCAGTTCTTC
TRBV5-1	15	TRBD1	TRBJ1-2	NA	CASSLAGQGGYGYTF	TGCGCCAGCAGCTTGGCGGGACAGGGAGGCTATGGCTACACCTTC
TRBV6-5	14	TRBD1	TRBJ2-7	NA	CASMIGQGGNEQYF	TGTGCCAGCATGATAGGACAGGGGGGAAACGAGCAGTACTTC
TRBV5-3	15	NA	TRBJ2-7	NA	CARSLRTNRSYEQYF	TGTGCCAGAAGCTTGCGAACTAATCGGTCCTACGAGCAGTACTTC
TRBV28	12	NA	TRBJ1-5	NA	CASSRPYQPQHF	TGTGCCAGCAGCCGACCGTATCAGCCCCAGCATTTT
TRBV20-1	15	TRBD1	TRBJ2-1	NA	CSARNRDRGRNEQFF	TGCAGTGCTAGGAACCGGGACAGGGGTCGTAATGAGCAGTTCTTC
TRBV18	14	TRBD1	TRBJ2-7	NA	CASSGTGISYEQYF	TGTGCCAGCTCAGGGACAGGGATCTCCTACGAGCAGTACTTC
TRBV10-1	12	NA	TRBJ2-1	NA	CASRGLVGEQFF	TGCGCCAGCCGTGGGCTGGTGGGTGAGCAGTTCTTC
TRBV7-8	15	NA	TRBJ1-1	NA	CASSSKRAGDTEAFF	TGTGCCAGCAGTAGCAAGCGGGCGGGGGACACTGAAGCTTTCTTT
TRBV2	17	NA	TRBJ2-3	NA	CASSSPSRGPGTDTQYF	TGTGCCAGCTCCTCCCCCTCGCGGGGGCCAGGCACAGATACGCAGTATTTT
TRBV30	16	NA	TRBJ1-2	NA	CAWSVRARAPNYGYTF	TGTGCCTGGAGTGTACGAGCTCGGGCTCCTAACTATGGCTACACCTTC
TRBV29-1	15	TRBD1	TRBJ2-3	once	CSVNMGTGSTDTQYF	TGCAGCGTCAATATGGGGACAGGGAGCACAGATACGCAGTATTTT
TRBV20-1	13	NA	TRBJ1-1	NA	CSARDRVTTEAFF	TGCAGTGCTAGAGATCGGGTAACCACTGAAGCTTTCTTT
TRBV5-4	14	TRBD1	TRBJ1-6	NA	CASSTDRGGSPLHF	TGTGCCAGCAGCACAGACAGGGGTGGGTCACCCCTCCACTTT
TRBV7-2	11	NA	TRBJ2-3	NA	CASSSRDTQYF	TGTGCCAGCAGCTCACGGGATACGCAGTATTTT
TRBV30	12	NA	TRBJ2-1	NA	CAWSHRGEEQFF	TGTGCCTGGAGTCATAGAGGGGAAGAGCAGTTCTTC
TRBV12-3/TRBV12-4	15	NA	TRBJ2-7	NA	CASASYNRDNYEQYF	TGTGCCAGCGCGTCTTACAACAGAGACAACTACGAGCAGTACTTC
TRBV7-2	14	NA	TRBJ1-4	NA	CASSLGQRVEKLFF	TGTGCCAGCAGCTTAGGACAGAGGGTAGAAAAACTGTTTTTT
TRBV6-6	14	NA	TRBJ1-5	NA	CASSYDQGSQPQHF	TGTGCCAGCAGTTACGACCAGGGGAGTCAGCCCCAGCATTTT
TRBV12-3/TRBV12-4	13	NA	TRBJ1-1	few	CASSLVGNTEAFF	TGTGCCAGCTCCCTGGTGGGGAACACTGAAGCTTTCTTT
TRBV5-1	16	TRBD1	TRBJ1-4	NA	CASSLARDRGRGKLFF	TGCGCCAGCAGCTTGGCCCGGGACAGGGGGCGAGGAAAACTGTTTTTT
TRBV5-1	14	NA	TRBJ1-2	NA	CASSLGTDNYGYTF	TGCGCCAGCAGCTTGGGGACGGATAACTATGGCTACACCTTC
TRBV7-6	13	NA	TRBJ2-7	NA	CASSLQGRSEQYF	TGTGCCAGCAGCTTACAGGGCCGTAGCGAGCAGTACTTC
TRBV7-2	14	NA	TRBJ1-1	NA	CASSLDIVNTEAFF	TGTGCCAGCAGCTTAGACATCGTGAACACTGAAGCTTTCTTT
TRBV20-1	13	NA	TRBJ2-7	NA	CSARDGGRPEQYF	TGCAGTGCTAGAGATGGGGGGAGACCCGAGCAGTACTTC
TRBV20-1	14	TRBD1	TRBJ2-4	NA	CSAGQGVAKNIQYF	TGCAGTGCTGGACAGGGTGTGGCCAAAAACATTCAGTACTTC
TRBV30	15	NA	TRBJ1-5	NA	CAWSREAYSNQPQHF	TGTGCCTGGAGTCGGGAAGCGTACAGCAATCAGCCCCAGCATTTT
TRBV6-2/TRBV6-3	14	NA	TRBJ2-5	NA	CASSFRDSQETQYF	TGTGCCAGCAGTTTCCGGGACTCCCAAGAGACCCAGTACTTC
TRBV20-1	15	TRBD2	TRBJ2-7	NA	CSASPSGLAVYEQYF	TGCAGTGCTAGCCCCTCGGGACTAGCCGTCTACGAGCAGTACTTC
TRBV6-5	17	TRBD1	TRBJ2-6	NA	CASSYSRTGTGANVLTF	TGTGCCAGCAGTTACTCGAGGACAGGCACTGGGGCCAACGTCCTGACTTTC